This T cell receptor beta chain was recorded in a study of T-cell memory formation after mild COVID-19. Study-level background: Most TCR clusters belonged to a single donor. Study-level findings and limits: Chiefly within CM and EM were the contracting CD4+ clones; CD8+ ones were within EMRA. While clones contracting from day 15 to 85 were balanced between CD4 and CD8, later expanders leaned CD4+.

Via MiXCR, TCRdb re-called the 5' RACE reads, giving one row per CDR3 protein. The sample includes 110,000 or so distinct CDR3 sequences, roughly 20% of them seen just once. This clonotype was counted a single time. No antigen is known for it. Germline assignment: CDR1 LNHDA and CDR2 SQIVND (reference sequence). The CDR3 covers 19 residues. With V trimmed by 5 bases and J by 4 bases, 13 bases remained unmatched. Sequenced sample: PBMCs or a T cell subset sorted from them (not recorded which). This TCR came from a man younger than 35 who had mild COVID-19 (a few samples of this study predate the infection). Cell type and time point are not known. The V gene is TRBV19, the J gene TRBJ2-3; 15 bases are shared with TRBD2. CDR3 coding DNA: TGTGCCAGTAGTCGGGGACTAGCGGGGGGCGCCCGGCGGGCAGATACGCAGTATTTT. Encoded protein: CASSRGLAGGARRADTQYF.